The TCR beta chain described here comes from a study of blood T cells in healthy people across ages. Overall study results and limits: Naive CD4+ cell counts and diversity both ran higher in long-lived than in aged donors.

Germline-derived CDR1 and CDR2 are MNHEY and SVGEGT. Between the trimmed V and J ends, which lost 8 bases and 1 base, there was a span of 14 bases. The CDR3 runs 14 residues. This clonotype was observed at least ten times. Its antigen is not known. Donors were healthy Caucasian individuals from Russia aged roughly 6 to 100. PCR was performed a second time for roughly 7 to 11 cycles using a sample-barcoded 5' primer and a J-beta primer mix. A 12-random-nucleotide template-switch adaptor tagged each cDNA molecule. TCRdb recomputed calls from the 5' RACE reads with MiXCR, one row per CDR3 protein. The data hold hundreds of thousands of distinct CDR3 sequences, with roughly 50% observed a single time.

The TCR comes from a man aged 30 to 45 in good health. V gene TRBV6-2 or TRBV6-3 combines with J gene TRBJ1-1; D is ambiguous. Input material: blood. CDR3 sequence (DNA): TGTGCCAGCCACAGACAACAGTCGAACACTGAAGCTTTCTTT. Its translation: CASHRQQSNTEAFF.